The source of this T cell receptor beta chain is a study of blood T cell repertoires in COVID-19. Clinical history reported by participants formed the basis on which cohorts were assigned. The CDR3 spans 18 residues. CDR1 and CDR2 (germline): MDHEN, SYDVKM. Trimming removed 7 bases from V and 0 bases from J; junction bases left unmatched: 13. Sequencing was performed with immunoSEQ multiplex PCR; in TCRdb, only in-frame clones are kept and a portion is missing. The sample consists of some 200,000 clones, about 80% of them appearing once. V usage is TRBV28 and J usage is TRBJ2-3; 10 bases are a match to TRBD1. Sequencing used PBMCs or T cells enriched from blood (not recorded which). This sequence originates from a woman aged 50 to 65 who had been exposed to COVID-19. The CDR3 DNA reads as TGTGCCAGCAACCACCTCGGGACAGGGGAGGGTAGCACAGATACGCAGTATTTT. Translating it yields CASNHLGTGEGSTDTQYF.